This T cell receptor (beta chain) was recorded in a study of blood T cell repertoires in COVID-19. Overall study context: The analysed material was cDNA or gDNA that came from T cells, B-cell-depleted T cells, or PBMCs.

Trimming cost V 5 bases and J 5 bases, with 18 bases left between them. Germline V gene sequence: CDR1 SGHTA, CDR2 FQGTGA. CDR3 size: 16 residues. The assay was immunoSEQ multiplex PCR, and TCRdb's table has in-frame clones only and misses some. The sample consists of more than 15,000 clones, about 87% of them appearing once. The chain combines TRBV7-3 with TRBJ2-2, with a weak D call TRBD1 (5 bases). Sequencing was performed on peripheral blood. The origin of this receptor is a human donor in a cohort sampled during active COVID-19. The donor label of this sample is uncertain. CDR3 protein: CASSPLPRQGTGELFF. As DNA, the CDR3 is TGTGCCAGCAGCCCCCTGCCCCGGCAGGGTACCGGGGAGCTGTTTTTT.